A single sample gave rise to the 10 T cell receptor beta chains below, sequenced in a study of CD8+ T cells in alopecia areata. Following RNA extraction, reverse transcription yielded cDNA that acted as the sequencing template. Method: immunoSEQ multiplex PCR; TCRdb's copy keeps in-frame clones and lacks some. This sample comprises about 2,700 clones, none seen once only. The sequenced material came from lesional skin. The receptor source for this set is a C3H/HeJ mouse with alopecia areata. Strain haplotype (MHC): H2-k.

This clone counts as medium-sized. The protein in this entry is translated from the DNA; at residue 13 it differs from the protein listed in TCRdb. Germline and genes: mouse. The missing CDR3 end, 3 residues past where the read stops, is filled in from the germline J gene. V usage is TRBV19 and J usage is TRBJ1-6; 7 positions agree with TRBD1. TRBJ1-6 is designated an ORF whose function remains uncertain. Germline V gene lookup returns CDR1 FNHDT and CDR2 SITEND (reference sequence). Germline trimming cut 1 base from V and 0 bases from J; bases unmatched to any gene: 1. CDR3 length: 16 amino acids. The CDR3 DNA, read in part, is TGTGCCAGCAGTATAAGGGGGCATTCCTATAATTCGCCC. This sequence encodes CASSIRGHSYNSP. The whole CDR3 protein is CASSIRGHSYNSPLYF.

This clone has ten or more counts. Gene names are mouse gene names. The read ends 4 residues early relative to the CDR3; the germline J gene fills the gap. The rearrangement joins TRBV5 to TRBJ2-5, with D unresolved. The germline gives CDR1 LGHNA, CDR2 YNLKQL (reference sequence). The CDR3 loop spans 15 amino acids. The covered CDR3 bases are TGTGCCAGCAGCCAAGAGAGTCATATGGGAGAC. It translates to CASSQESHMGD. In full, the CDR3 reads CASSQESHMGDTQYF.

This clone occurred many times. The gene names here belong to mouse. CDR3 amino acids: CASSQDWDRGAEQFF. CDR3 DNA, as far as it was read: TGTGCCAGCAGCCAAGATTGGGACAGGGGTGCT. The genes are TRBV2 and TRBJ2-1, with 10 bases identical to TRBD1. The observed sequence ends 4 residues before the CDR3 terminus, with the missing tail filled in from the germline J gene. J gave up 6 bases and V 0 bases, and 2 bases lay outside the gene matches. The length of the CDR3 is 15 residues. CDR1 and CDR2 from the germline V gene are LGHNA and YSYQKL.

This clone was counted many times. The protein listed by TCRdb differs at residue 11 from the translated DNA, so the DNA translation is shown. This may be a read error: a much more frequent sequence differs by one nucleotide. Genes here carry mouse names. The CDR3 extends 3 residues past the end of the read, so its final part is completed from the germline J gene. V usage is TRBV13-2 and J usage is TRBJ1-6, with 8 bases aligning to TRBD1. TRBJ1-6 is noted as an ORF with a role that remains uncertain. This CDR3 has 14 amino acids. Unmatched junction bases numbered 5, after V lost 7 bases and J lost 5 bases. The V gene's germline CDR1 is NNHNN and CDR2 SYGAGS (reference sequence). The covered CDR3 bases are TGTGCCAGCAGTATACAGGGGGATAATTCGCCC. It yields the protein CASSIQGDNSP. The entire CDR3 reads CASSIQGDNSPLYF.

This clone was seen at least ten times. Mouse gene names and germline throughout. The read ends 4 residues early relative to the CDR3; the germline J gene fills the gap. The rearrangement links TRBV19 to TRBJ1-2, with TRBD1 matching over 7 bases. Germline CDR1 is FNHDT and CDR2 is SITEND (reference sequence). This CDR3 region has 14 residues. V shed 3 bases and J 0 bases; nucleotides not matched to a gene: 2. CDR3 residues: CASSTDRANSDYTF. CDR3 bases read: TGTGCCAGCAGTACCGACAGGGCAAACTCC.

This clone was seen ten or more times. At residue 12, the TCRdb amino acid sequence and the translated nucleotide sequence differ, so the protein here is the DNA translation. Genes here carry mouse names. The read terminates 3 residues before the CDR3 end, so the remaining end is supplied by the germline J gene. This sequence joins TRBV12-2 and TRBJ1-3; D gene uncertain. The V gene lost 4 bases and the J gene lost 0 bases, with 12 bases spanning the gap. Germline lookup yields CDR1 SGHLS and CDR2 HYDKME. This CDR3 contains 15 residues. CDR3 sequence: CASSAVTHSGNTLYF. Incomplete CDR3 DNA: TGTGCCAGCTCAGCCGTGACTCATTCTGGAAATACG. The variable domain in full, with the rest retrieved from reference TRBV12-2 and TRBJ1-3, is NSGVVQSPRYIIKGKGERSILKCIPISGHLSVAWYQQTQGQELKFFIQHYDKMERDKGNLPSRFSVQQFDDYHSEMNMSALELEDSAVYFCASSAVTHSGNTLYFGEGSRLIVV.

Remarks on this clone: Genes and germline come from the mouse. The read falls 4 residues short of the CDR3 end, and the missing part is taken from the germline J gene. The same CDR3 arises from other DNA sequences in this sample as well. J is TRBJ2-1 and V is TRBV5; TRBD1 is a possible D gene (6 bases). This CDR3 has 14 amino acids. CDR1 and CDR2 from the germline V gene are LGHNA and YNLKQL (reference sequence). V was clipped by 3 bases and J by 4 bases, with 10 bases between them. CDR3: CASSHGTGYAEQFF. The CDR3 DNA, read in part, is TGTGCCAGCAGCCACGGAACAGGGTATGCT.

This clone was seen many times. The gene names given are mouse names. Read coverage stops 4 residues before the CDR3 terminus; the germline J gene supplies the remainder. This chain uses TRBV13-3 with TRBJ1-4; D might be TRBD1 (6 bases). Trimming left V 2 bases short and J 6 bases short, with 11 bases between. The CDR3 extends over 14 amino acids. Germline lookup yields CDR1 NNHDY and CDR2 SYVADS. The CDR3 protein is CASSENREDERLFF. The part of the CDR3 DNA that was read is TGTGCCAGCAGTGAAAACAGGGAGGACGAA.

This clone has ten or more counts. Gene labels here are mouse ones. The read halts 4 residues ahead of the CDR3 end, with the missing end drawn from the germline J gene. The chain couples TRBV13-2 to TRBJ2-2, with a weak D call TRBD1 (6 bases). Looked up from germline, CDR1 is NNHNN and CDR2 is SYGAGS (reference sequence). CDR3 length: 15 amino acids. The germline V and J ends were trimmed by 3 bases and 6 bases, with 15 bases remaining between them. Incomplete CDR3 DNA: TGTGCCAGCGGTGGAACAGGGATGAGAGCCGGG. Protein sequence: CASGGTGMRAG. The full CDR3 sequence reads CASGGTGMRAGQLYF.

This clone appeared a few times. Gene names and germline refer to mouse. The CDR3 is cut off 4 residues early in the read; its end comes from the germline J gene. The chain couples TRBV19 to TRBJ1-1, with D possibly being TRBD1 (5 bases). Trimming removed 0 bases at V and 0 bases at J, with 6 bases between. The CDR3 has 14 residues. Germline-derived CDR1 and CDR2 are FNHDT and SITEND (reference sequence). The chain's CDR3 is CASSIGGANTEVFF. The CDR3 DNA, read in part, is TGTGCCAGCAGTATAGGGGGGGCAAACACA.